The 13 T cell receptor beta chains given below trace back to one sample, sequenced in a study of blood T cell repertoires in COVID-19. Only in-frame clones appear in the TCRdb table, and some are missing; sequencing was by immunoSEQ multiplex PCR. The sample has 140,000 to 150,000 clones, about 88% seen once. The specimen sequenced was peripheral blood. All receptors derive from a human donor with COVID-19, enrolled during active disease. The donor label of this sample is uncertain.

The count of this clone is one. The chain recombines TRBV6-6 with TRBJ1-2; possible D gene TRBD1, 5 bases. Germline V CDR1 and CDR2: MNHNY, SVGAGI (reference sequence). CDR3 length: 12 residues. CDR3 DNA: TGTGCTGCCTCAGGGACTAACTATGGCTACACCTTC. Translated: CAASGTNYGYTF.

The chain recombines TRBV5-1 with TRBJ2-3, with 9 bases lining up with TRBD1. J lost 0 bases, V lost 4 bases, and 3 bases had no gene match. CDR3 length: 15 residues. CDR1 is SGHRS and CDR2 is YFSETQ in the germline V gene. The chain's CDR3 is CASSPGQGSTDTQYF. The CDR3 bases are TGCGCCAGCAGCCCGGGACAGGGAAGCACAGATACGCAGTATTTT.

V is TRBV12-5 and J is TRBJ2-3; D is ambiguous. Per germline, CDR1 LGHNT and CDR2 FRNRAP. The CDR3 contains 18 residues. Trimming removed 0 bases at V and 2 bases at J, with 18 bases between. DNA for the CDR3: TGTGCTAGTGGTTTGGTCTATGACGGAGAGATTCTCACAGATACGCAGTATTTT. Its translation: CASGLVYDGEILTDTQYF.

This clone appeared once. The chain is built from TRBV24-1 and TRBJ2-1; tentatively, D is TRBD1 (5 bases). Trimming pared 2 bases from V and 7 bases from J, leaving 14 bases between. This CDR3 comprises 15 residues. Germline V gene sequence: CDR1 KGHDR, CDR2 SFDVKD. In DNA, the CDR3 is TGTGCCACCAGTGATTGGGGCATTTTGGGGAATGAGCAGTTCTTC. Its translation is CATSDWGILGNEQFF.

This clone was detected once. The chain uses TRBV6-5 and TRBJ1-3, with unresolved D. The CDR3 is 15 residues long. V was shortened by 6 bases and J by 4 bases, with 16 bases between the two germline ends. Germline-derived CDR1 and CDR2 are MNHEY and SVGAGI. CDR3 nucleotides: TGTGCCAGCAGCGAGCTCCCAGGTTTCGGAAACACCATATATTTT. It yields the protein CASSELPGFGNTIYF.

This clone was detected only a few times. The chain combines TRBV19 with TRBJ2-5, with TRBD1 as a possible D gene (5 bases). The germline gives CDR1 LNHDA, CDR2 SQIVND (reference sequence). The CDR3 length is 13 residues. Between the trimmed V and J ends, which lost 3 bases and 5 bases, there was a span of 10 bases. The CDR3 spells CASSISRDETQYF. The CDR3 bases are TGTGCCAGTAGTATCAGCAGGGATGAGACCCAGTACTTC.

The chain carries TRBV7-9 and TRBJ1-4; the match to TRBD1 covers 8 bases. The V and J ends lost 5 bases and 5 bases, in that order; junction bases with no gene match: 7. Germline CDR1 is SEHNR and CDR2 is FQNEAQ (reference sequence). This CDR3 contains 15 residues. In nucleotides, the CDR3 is TGTGCCAGCAGCCAGACAGGGGCGACAAATGAAAAACTGTTTTTT. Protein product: CASSQTGATNEKLFF.

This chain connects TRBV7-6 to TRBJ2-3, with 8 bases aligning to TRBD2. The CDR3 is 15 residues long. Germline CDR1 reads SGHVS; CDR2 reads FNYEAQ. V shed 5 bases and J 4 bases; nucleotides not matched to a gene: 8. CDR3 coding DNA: TGTGCCAGCAGCCCTCGGCCGGGACTAGCAGATACGCAGTATTTT. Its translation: CASSPRPGLADTQYF.

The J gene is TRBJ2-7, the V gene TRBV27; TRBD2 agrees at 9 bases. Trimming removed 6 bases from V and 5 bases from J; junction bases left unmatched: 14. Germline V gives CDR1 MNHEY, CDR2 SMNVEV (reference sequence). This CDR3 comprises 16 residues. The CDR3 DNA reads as TGTGCCAGCAGACCTTGGGGGCGGGGGGGATCGGACGAGCAGTACTTC. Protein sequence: CASRPWGRGGSDEQYF.

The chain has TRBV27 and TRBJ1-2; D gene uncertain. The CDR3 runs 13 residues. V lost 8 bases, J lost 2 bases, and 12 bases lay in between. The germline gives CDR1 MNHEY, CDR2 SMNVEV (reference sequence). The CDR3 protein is CASSFGVNYGYTF. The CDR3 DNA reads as TGTGCCAGCTCTTTCGGGGTCAACTATGGCTACACCTTC.

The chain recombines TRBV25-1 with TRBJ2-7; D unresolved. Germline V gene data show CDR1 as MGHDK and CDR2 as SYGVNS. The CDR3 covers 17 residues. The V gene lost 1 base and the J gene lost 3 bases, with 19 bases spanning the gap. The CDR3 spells CASSESPSIAPLYEQYF. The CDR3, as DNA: TGTGCCAGCAGTGAATCCCCCTCCATCGCCCCACTCTACGAGCAGTACTTC.

CDR3 protein: CASSPRGSGGHNEQFF. The CDR3 region has the DNA TGCGCCAGCAGCCCTCGGGGAAGCGGGGGGCACAATGAGCAGTTCTTC. The chain uses TRBV5-1 and TRBJ2-1, with 9 bases matching TRBD2. Looked up from germline, CDR1 is SGHRS and CDR2 is YFSETQ. V lost 4 bases and J lost 5; bases outside the gene matches: 10. The CDR3 is 16 amino acids. Full variable domain (rest looked up from reference TRBV5-1 and TRBJ2-1): KAGVTQTPRYLIKTRGQQVTLSCSPISGHRSVSWYQQTPGQGLQFLFEYFSETQRNKGNFPGRFSGRQFSNSRSEMNVSTLELGDSALYLCASSPRGSGGHNEQFFGPGTRLTVL.

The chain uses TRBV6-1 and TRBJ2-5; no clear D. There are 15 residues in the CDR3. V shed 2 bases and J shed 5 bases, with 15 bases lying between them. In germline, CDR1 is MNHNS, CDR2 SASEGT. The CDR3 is CASSELTSAAETQYF. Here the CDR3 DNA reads TGTGCCAGCAGTGAACTTACGTCTGCCGCGGAGACCCAGTACTTC.